This T cell receptor (beta chain) was sequenced in a study of radiotherapy plus CTLA-4 blockade in lung cancer. Method: immunoSEQ multiplex PCR; TCRdb's copy keeps in-frame clones and lacks some. Of roughly 24,000 clones listed, roughly 71% are singletons. This sequence was found in a human donor with non-small cell lung cancer that progressed on radiotherapy plus ipilimumab. Specimen: peripheral blood, collected from a patient treated with radiotherapy plus ipilimumab.

CDR3: CASSLGTGPENYGYTF. CDR3 bases: TGTGCCAGCAGCTTAGGGACAGGGCCCGAAAACTATGGCTACACCTTC. The chain links TRBV7-9 to TRBJ1-2; TRBD1 matches at 8 bases. Looked up from germline, CDR1 is SEHNR and CDR2 is FQNEAQ (reference sequence). The CDR3 extends over 16 amino acids. V was pared by 1 base and J by 2 bases, with 6 bases of the junction left unmatched.